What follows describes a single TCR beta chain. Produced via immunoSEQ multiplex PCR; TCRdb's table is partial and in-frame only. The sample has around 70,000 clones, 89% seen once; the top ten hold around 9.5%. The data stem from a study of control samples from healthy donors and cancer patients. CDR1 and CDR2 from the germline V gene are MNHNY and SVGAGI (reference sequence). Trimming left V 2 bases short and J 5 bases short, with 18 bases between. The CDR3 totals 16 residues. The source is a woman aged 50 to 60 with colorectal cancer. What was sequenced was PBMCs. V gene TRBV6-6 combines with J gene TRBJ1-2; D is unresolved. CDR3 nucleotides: TGTGCCAGCAGTTACGACTCGGCCAGGAGCCATTATGGCTACACCTTC. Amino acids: CASSYDSARSHYGYTF.